This TCR beta chain was recovered during a study of blood T cell repertoires in COVID-19. Study-wide context: Sample material is recorded as cDNA or gDNA derived from T cells, B-cell-depleted T cells, or PBMCs.

In the source study's methods: Reference gene primers were amplified, and this amplification served to estimate nucleated cell counts. Clones were read by immunoSEQ multiplex PCR, and TCRdb kept only the in-frame ones, dropping some. V and J calls and clone size are as listed in that table; D and trimming were resolved from the DNA. In the table there are 150,000 to 200,000 clones, 80% to 90% of which are singletons. This clone was counted ten times or more. Germline CDR1 KGHSH, CDR2 LQKENI. This CDR3 is 14 amino acids long. V lost 2 bases and J 4 bases, leaving 11 bases between the germline ends. The clonotype comes from a woman older than 75 with acute or convalescent COVID-19. This chain links TRBV18 with TRBJ1-2; D is perhaps TRBD1 (5 bases). Sequences were obtained from peripheral blood. The CDR3 protein is CASSPTGGGYGYTF. The CDR3 DNA follows: TGTGCCAGCTCACCAACCGGGGGAGGCTATGGCTACACCTTC.